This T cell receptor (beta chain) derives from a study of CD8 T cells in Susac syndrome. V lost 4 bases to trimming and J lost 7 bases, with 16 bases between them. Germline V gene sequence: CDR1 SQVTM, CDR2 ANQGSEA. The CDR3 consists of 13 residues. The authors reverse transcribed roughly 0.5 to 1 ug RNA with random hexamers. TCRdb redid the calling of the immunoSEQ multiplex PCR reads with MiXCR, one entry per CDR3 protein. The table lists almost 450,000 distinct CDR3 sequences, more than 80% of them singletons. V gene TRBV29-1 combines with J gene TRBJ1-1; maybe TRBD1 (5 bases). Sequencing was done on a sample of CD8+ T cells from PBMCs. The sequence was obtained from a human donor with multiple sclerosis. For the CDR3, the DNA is TGCAGCGTTGCCCCAGGGAGGAGAGGTGAAGCTTTCTTT. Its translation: CSVAPGRRGEAFF.